The rows below give T cell receptor beta chains drawn from one sample of a study of blood T cells in healthy people across ages. TCRdb fed the 5' RACE reads into MiXCR, producing one record per CDR3 protein. The top ten clones hold less than 2.5% of a sample with 1.5 million to 2 million distinct CDR3 sequences, just under 50% of them seen once. Sequenced material: blood. The origin of the receptors is a woman in her 40s in good health. Each CDR3 is given with its conserved first and last residue. Fields, in order: D gene, clone size, V gene, J gene, CDR3 DNA, CDR3 protein. The D gene is left open where the match is weak. The size field is filled for only some rows; it gives once, few, many or a size class.

>.|.|TRBV9|TRBJ2-1
TGTGCCAGCAGCGTAGCTGGGCAAAGGGGTTACAATGAGCAGTTCTTC
CASSVAGQRGYNEQFF
>TRBD1|.|TRBV7-2|TRBJ2-1
TGTGCCAGCAGCTACCTGGAGGCAGGGGGCAATGAGCAGTTCTTC
CASSYLEAGGNEQFF
>TRBD1|few|TRBV20-1|TRBJ2-7
TGCAGTGCTTCAAGGGGACAGTTCGAGCAGTACTTC
CSASRGQFEQYF
>.|.|TRBV20-1|TRBJ1-2
TGCAGTGCTTGTGAGCAGGGGCGTTTAGGTGGCTACACCTTC
CSACEQGRLGGYTF
>TRBD1|.|TRBV9|TRBJ2-7
TGTGCCAGCAGCGTAGCGGGGACAGAGTCCTACGAGCAGTACTTC
CASSVAGTESYEQYF
>TRBD2|few|TRBV20-1|TRBJ2-1
TGCAGTGCTCATAGCGGGGCCCCGGGTAATGAGCAGTTCTTC
CSAHSGAPGNEQFF
>.|.|TRBV10-3|TRBJ2-2
TGTGCCATCAGTGTTAAGGAATCCGGGGAGCTGTTTTTT
CAISVKESGELFF
>TRBD1|.|TRBV20-1|TRBJ2-6
TGCAGTGCTACCAGCTTAGACAGGGTTGGGGCCAACGTCCTGACTTTC
CSATSLDRVGANVLTF
>TRBD1|few|TRBV6-5|TRBJ2-1
TGTGCCAGCAGCCAACGACAGGGGAGGCAGTTCTTC
CASSQRQGRQFF
>.|.|TRBV12-3/TRBV12-4|TRBJ2-1
TGTGCCAGCATGTCGGCTAACGGGGTGTGGGAGCAGTTCTTC
CASMSANGVWEQFF
>.|many|TRBV15|TRBJ2-3
TGTGCCACCAGCAGAGGTAGCGGAGTCACAGATACGCAGTATTTT
CATSRGSGVTDTQYF
>.|.|TRBV9|TRBJ2-1
TGTGCCAGCAGCGTAAGCGTAGTCCCCGGGCATGAGCAGTTCTTC
CASSVSVVPGHEQFF
>TRBD1|.|TRBV2|TRBJ1-2
TGTGCCAGCAGATACTCAGGACAGGGGGGCCGCTATGGCTACACCTTC
CASRYSGQGGRYGYTF
>.|.|TRBV18|TRBJ1-2
TGTGCCTGCTCAGCGAGAAGCGATTATGGCTACACCTTC
CACSARSDYGYTF
>.|.|TRBV14|TRBJ1-4
TGTGCCAGCAGCCCTATATCAAACGAAAAACTGTTTTTT
CASSPISNEKLFF
>.|few|TRBV7-9|TRBJ2-4
TGTGCCAGCAGCTTAGGGTCTACGGAGAGGCAGTACTTC
CASSLGSTERQYF
>.|few|TRBV4-2|TRBJ1-4
TGTGCCAGCAGCCGCCTAGGGGCGCTGGATAATGAAAAACTGTTTTTT
CASSRLGALDNEKLFF
>TRBD2|.|TRBV15|TRBJ2-5
TGTGCCACCAGACCCAGCAGTAAACCTAGCGGGGGATATCATGAGACCCAGTACTTC
CATRPSSKPSGGYHETQYF
>.|.|TRBV7-2|TRBJ2-7
TGTGCCAGCATGCAGAGGGGGTTCGACTCCTACGAGCAGTACTTC
CASMQRGFDSYEQYF
>.|few|TRBV18|TRBJ2-7
TGTGCCAGCTCACCAATTGAGGCCTACGAGCAGTACTTC
CASSPIEAYEQYF
>TRBD1|many|TRBV28|TRBJ2-1
TGTGCCAGCAGGACAGGGTACAATGAGCAGTTCTTC
CASRTGYNEQFF
>.|few|TRBV9|TRBJ1-1
TGTGCCAGCAGCCCGGCGCAGGGCCTAAACACTGAAGCTTTCTTT
CASSPAQGLNTEAFF
>.|few|TRBV29-1|TRBJ2-5
TGCAGCGTTGAAGACCGGGTTAGTGTAGAGACCCAGTACTTC
CSVEDRVSVETQYF
>TRBD2|.|TRBV24-1|TRBJ2-2
TGTGCCACCAGAGGGACTAGCGGGGGAGTAAACACCGGGGAGCTGTTTTTT
CATRGTSGGVNTGELFF
>.|.|TRBV29-1|TRBJ1-1
TGCAGCGTTGTTACATACTCCAGGATATTGAACACTGAAGCTTTCTTT
CSVVTYSRILNTEAFF
>.|.|TRBV7-3|TRBJ2-3
TGTGCCAGCAGCTCTTCTTGGCAGGGAATAGCAGATACGCAGTATTTT
CASSSSWQGIADTQYF
>.|many|TRBV28|TRBJ2-7
TGTGCCAGCAGTTTCCACGAGCAGTACTTC
CASSFHEQYF
>TRBD1|.|TRBV6-5|TRBJ2-6
TGTGCCAGCAGTTTGATACCGGGACAGGGGATCCCTGGGGCCAACGTCCTGACTTTC
CASSLIPGQGIPGANVLTF
>TRBD2|.|TRBV20-1|TRBJ2-5
TGCAGTGCTAGAGATCGGGGTAGCGGGGGGCGGGAGACCCAGTACTTC
CSARDRGSGGRETQYF
>.|few|TRBV5-1|TRBJ2-1
TGCGCCAGCAGCCTTAGTGTATCAGGTGAGCAGTTCTTC
CASSLSVSGEQFF
>TRBD1|once|TRBV3-1|TRBJ2-5
TGTGCCAGCAGCACGGGACAGGGGATCCGCAGTGAGCAGTACTTC
CASSTGQGIRSEQYF
>TRBD1|few|TRBV6-6|TRBJ2-3
TGTGCCAGCAGTTACGGGGCAGGGGGTATCACAGATACGCAGTATTTT
CASSYGAGGITDTQYF
>TRBD2|.|TRBV12-5|TRBJ2-7
TGTGCTAGTGGTTTGGTACGATTAGGGACTAGTAGCGACAATGAGCAGTACTTC
CASGLVRLGTSSDNEQYF